The present TCR beta chain was sequenced within a study of vaccination and CD4 T cells after COVID-19. About the research overall: Those taking part got two shots of either the BNT162b2 or the mRNA-1273 vaccine.

The sample's treatment: roughly nine-day PBMC culture with coronavirus spike peptide pools or control peptides (ViraFEST assay). On this clonotype itself: The antigen is not known.

The Oncomine TCR Beta short-read assay was applied to DNA of cultured CD4+ T cells. TCRdb re-analysed the PCR reads in MiXCR, keeping a single row per CDR3 protein. The data show about 9,400 distinct CDR3 sequences, with about three quarters seen just once and around 32% held by the top ten. CDR1 and CDR2 (germline): MNHNS, SASEGT. The CDR3 consists of 16 residues. The ends lost 1 base at V and 2 bases at J; junction bases unmatched: 4. Whole-study results and caveats: Vaccine-specific clones numbering 304 of 307 showed spike mono-reactivity in convalescent patients.

Material for sequencing was CD4+ T cells from blood, cultured in vitro. The clonotype originates from a human donor who had recovered from COVID-19. The V call is TRBV6-1, the J call TRBJ2-4; 8 nucleotides agree with TRBD1. CDR3 region: CASSEVDRATKNIQYF. CDR3 bases: TGTGCCAGCAGTGAAGTGGACAGGGCCACCAAAAACATTCAGTACTTC.